This entry features one T cell receptor (beta chain) sequence. Antigen: not known. These data belong to a study of CD8+ T cells in alopecia areata. Study in general: The drug, oral tofacitinib, was given to treated patients at 5 to 10 mg twice daily. Study-wide results and limits: Scalp sequencing captures resident alphabeta T cells of normal skin too.

Isolated RNA was reverse transcribed into cDNA used as the sequencing template. The protocol was immunoSEQ multiplex PCR, while the TCRdb copy is restricted to in-frame clones and leaves out a portion. The data hold roughly 250,000 clones, with under 70% observed a single time. This CDR3 comprises 13 residues. The germline V gene has CDR1 GTSNPN and CDR2 SVGIG (reference sequence). The V and J ends lost 2 bases and 6 bases respectively, with 14 bases between them. The source is a human donor with alopecia areata. The chain joins TRBV30 to TRBJ2-7; D perhaps matches TRBD2 (6 bases). The sample consisted of CD4+ T cells sorted from blood, taken at week 0. For the CDR3, the DNA is TGTGCCTGGAGTCTGGGACTCCCGTTCGAGCAGTACTTC. Encoded protein: CAWSLGLPFEQYF.